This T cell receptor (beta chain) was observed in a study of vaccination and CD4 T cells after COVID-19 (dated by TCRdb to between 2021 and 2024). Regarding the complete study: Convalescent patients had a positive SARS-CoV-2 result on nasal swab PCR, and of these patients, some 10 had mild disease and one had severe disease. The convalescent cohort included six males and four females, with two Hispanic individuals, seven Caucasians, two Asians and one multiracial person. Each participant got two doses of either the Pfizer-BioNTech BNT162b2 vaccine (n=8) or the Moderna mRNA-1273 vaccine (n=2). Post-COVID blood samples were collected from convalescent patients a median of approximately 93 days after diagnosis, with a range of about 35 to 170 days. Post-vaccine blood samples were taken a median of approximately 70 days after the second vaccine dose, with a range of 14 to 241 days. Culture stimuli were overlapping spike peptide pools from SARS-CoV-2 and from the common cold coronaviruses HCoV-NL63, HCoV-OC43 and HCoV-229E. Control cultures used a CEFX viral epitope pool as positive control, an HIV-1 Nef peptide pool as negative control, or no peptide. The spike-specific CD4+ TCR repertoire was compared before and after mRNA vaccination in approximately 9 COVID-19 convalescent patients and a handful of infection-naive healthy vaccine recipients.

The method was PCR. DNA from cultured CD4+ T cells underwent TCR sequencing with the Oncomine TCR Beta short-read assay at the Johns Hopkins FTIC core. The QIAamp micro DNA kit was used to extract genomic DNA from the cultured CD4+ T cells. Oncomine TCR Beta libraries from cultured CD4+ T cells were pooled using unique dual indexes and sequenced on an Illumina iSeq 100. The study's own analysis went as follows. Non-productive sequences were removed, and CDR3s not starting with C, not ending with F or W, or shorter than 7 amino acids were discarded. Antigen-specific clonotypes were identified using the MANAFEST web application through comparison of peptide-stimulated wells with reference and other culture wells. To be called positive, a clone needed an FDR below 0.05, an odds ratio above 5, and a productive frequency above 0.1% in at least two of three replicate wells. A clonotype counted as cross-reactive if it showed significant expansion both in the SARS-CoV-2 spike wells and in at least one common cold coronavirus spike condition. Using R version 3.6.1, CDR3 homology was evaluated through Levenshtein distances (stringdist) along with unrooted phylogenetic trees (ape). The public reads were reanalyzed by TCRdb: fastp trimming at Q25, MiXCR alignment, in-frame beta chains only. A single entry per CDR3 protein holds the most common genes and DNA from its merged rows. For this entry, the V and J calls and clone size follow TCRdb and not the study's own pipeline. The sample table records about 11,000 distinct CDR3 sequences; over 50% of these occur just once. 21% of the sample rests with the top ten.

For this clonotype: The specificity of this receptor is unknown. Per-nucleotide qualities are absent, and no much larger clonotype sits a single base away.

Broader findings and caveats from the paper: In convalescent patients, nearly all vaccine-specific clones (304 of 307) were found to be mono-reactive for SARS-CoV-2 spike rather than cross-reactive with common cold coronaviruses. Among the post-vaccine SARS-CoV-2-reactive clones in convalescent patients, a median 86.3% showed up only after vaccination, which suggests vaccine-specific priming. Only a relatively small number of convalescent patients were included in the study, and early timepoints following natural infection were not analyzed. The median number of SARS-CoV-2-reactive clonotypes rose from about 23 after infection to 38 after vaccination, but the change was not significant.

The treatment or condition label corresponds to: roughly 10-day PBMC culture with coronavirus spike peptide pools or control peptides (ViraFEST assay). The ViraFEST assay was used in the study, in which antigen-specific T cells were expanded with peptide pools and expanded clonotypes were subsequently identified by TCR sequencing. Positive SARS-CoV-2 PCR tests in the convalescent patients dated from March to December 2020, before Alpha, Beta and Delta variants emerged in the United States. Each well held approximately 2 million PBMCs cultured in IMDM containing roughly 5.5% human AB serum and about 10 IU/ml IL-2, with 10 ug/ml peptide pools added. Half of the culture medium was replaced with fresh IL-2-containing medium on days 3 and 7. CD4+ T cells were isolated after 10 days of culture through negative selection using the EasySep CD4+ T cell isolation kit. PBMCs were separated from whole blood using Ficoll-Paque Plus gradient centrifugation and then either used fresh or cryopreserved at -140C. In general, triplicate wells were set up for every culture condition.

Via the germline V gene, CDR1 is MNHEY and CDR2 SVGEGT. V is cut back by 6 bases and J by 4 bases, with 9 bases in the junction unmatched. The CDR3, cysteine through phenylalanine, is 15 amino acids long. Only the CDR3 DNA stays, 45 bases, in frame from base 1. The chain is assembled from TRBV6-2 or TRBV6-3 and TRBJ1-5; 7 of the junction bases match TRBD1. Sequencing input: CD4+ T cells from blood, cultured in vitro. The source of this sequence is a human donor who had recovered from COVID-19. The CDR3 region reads CASSSQGGGNQPQHF. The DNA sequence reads TGTGCCAGCAGCTCCCAGGGGGGGGGAAATCAGCCCCAGCATTTT.